This T cell receptor beta chain was identified during a study of HIV-infected patients and healthy controls. Study-wide context: The CD4:CD8 ratio increased slightly in early therapy, but CD8 counts showed no consistent change. Study-wide findings and caveats: In healthy controls, MAIT alpha CDR3s were common; in HIV+ repertoires, severely depleted. Compared with untreated HIV+ repertoires, healthy controls showed roughly threefold more distinct CDR3s and higher Shannon diversity.

In its sample, this clonotype was seen many times. Its cognate antigen is unknown. cDNA was made from 400 to 500 ng RNA using alpha and beta constant primers. Each of the alpha and beta chains got its own library through chain-specific third strand synthesis with indices. TCRdb called the 5' RACE reads again in MiXCR, with one record for every CDR3 protein. The sample yields some 7,600 distinct CDR3 sequences, roughly 7.4% seen once. The repertoire came from unfractionated whole blood and reflected all unsorted peripheral T cells. With 6 bases clipped from V and 9 bases from J, the junction kept 6 bases outside the gene matches. Germline assignment: CDR1 SQVTM and CDR2 ANQGSEA. The CDR3 runs 13 residues.

The sequences come from blood, collected before antiretroviral therapy. This receptor was taken from an adult with HIV infection. The gene calls are TRBV29-1 and TRBJ2-1; 12 nucleotides agree with TRBD2. The CDR3 region has the DNA TGCAGCGTCCTAGCGGGAGGGCCCAGTGAGCAGTTCTTC. Encoded protein: CSVLAGGPSEQFF.